This TCR beta chain stems from a study of CD8+ T cells in alopecia areata. The wider study: Those patients who were treated received oral tofacitinib, which was given at 5 to 10 mg twice daily for moderate-to-severe alopecia areata. Tofacitinib continued for 6 to 18 months and was then withheld for 6 months.

The V segment lost 4 bases and the J segment 6 bases; nucleotides outside the gene matches: 7. The CDR3 spans 14 residues. Germline V gene lookup returns CDR1 MRHNA and CDR2 SNTAGT. cDNA reverse transcribed from extracted RNA served as the sequencing template. TCRdb keeps only in-frame clones here, not all; method: immunoSEQ multiplex PCR. Found here are 150,000 or so clones, roughly 70% of them singletons; the top ten hold over 9.5%. This specimen consisted of CD8+ T cells sorted from blood, obtained at week 0. The V and J genes are TRBV6-4 and TRBJ1-1; 8 bases agree with TRBD1. This receptor was obtained from a human donor with alopecia areata. The CDR3 region is CASSAQGGAAEAFF. CDR3 coding DNA: TGTGCCAGCAGTGCACAGGGGGGCGCGGCTGAAGCTTTCTTT.